This paragraph covers one T cell receptor beta chain sequence. This sample was included in a study of blood T cell repertoires in COVID-19. V shed 6 bases and J shed 5 bases, with 10 bases lying between them. The CDR3 extends over 13 amino acids. Germline CDR1 and CDR2: MNHEY and SVGAGI. Under the authors' procedure: Reference gene primer amplification yielded estimated nucleated cell counts. TCRdb's copy holds only in-frame clones and misses some; the assay was immunoSEQ multiplex PCR. V, J and clone size reflect that table, while D and trimming were determined from the DNA. The data contain fewer than 350,000 clones, around 90% of them singletons.

This rearrangement joins TRBV6-5 to TRBJ2-2; unclear D gene. This sequence was found in a woman aged 18 to 35 with acute COVID-19. The sequenced sample was PBMCs or T cells enriched from blood (not recorded which). The CDR3 here is CASRQIRTGELFF. The CDR3 DNA is TGTGCCAGCAGACAAATCAGGACCGGGGAGCTGTTTTTT.